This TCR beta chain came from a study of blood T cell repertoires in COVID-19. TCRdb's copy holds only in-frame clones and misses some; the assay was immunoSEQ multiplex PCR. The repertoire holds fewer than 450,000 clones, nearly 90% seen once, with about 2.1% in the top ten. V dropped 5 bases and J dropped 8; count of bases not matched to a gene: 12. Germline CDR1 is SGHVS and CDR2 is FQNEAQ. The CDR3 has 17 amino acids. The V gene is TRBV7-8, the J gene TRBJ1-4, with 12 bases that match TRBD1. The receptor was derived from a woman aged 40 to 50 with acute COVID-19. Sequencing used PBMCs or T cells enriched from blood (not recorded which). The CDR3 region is CASSLTGTGGVREKLFF. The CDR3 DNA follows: TGTGCCAGCAGCCTAACCGGGACAGGGGGCGTACGAGAAAAACTGTTTTTT. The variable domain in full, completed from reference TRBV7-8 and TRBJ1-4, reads GAGVSQSPRYKVAKRGQDVALRCDPISGHVSLFWYQQALGQGPEFLTYFQNEAQLDKSGLPSDRFFAERPEGSVSTLKIQRTQQEDSAVYLCASSLTGTGGVREKLFFGSGTQLSVL.